This T cell receptor beta chain was captured in a study of shared T cell receptors in the human thymus. Germline CDR1 reads LNHDA; CDR2 reads SQIVND (reference sequence). The length of the CDR3 is 17 residues. Trimming shortened V by 3 bases and J by 3 bases, and 21 bases separated the two germline ends. TCRdb's table, derived via immunoSEQ multiplex PCR, lists solely in-frame clones and lacks some. Of hundreds of thousands of clones in the sample, 88% were seen once. The same sample was also studied in work on human thymus T cells. That source notes: Resections from corrective heart surgery provided thymus tissue. Thymic and blood repertoires seemed to favor certain V and J genes. Related research found strongly overlapping thymic repertoires in unrelated individuals.

Specimen: thymocytes. This receptor was identified in a boy under two years old with a congenital heart defect. The chain links TRBV19 to TRBJ2-7; perhaps TRBD2 as D (5 bases). CDR3 nucleotides: TGTGCCAGTAGTATGGCCCTACCTCTGGAGGCGGACTACGAGCAGTACTTC. It yields the protein CASSMALPLEADYEQYF. Drawing the rest from reference TRBV19 and TRBJ2-7, the complete variable domain is DGGITQSPKYLFRKEGQNVTLSCEQNLNHDAMYWYRQDPGQGLRLIYYSQIVNDFQKGDIAEGYSVSREKKESFPLTVTSAQKNPTAFYLCASSMALPLEADYEQYFGPGTRLTVT.